One and the same sample provided the 26 T cell receptor beta chains below, sequenced in a study of cytomegalovirus exposure and HLA in healthy donors. Primers included in the PCR were 60 Vbeta and 13 Jbeta primers. Sequencing was performed with immunoSEQ multiplex PCR; in TCRdb, only in-frame clones are kept and a portion is missing. Among about 75,000 clones listed, 84% were seen once. The sequenced material came from PBMCs. The source of these receptors is a man between 70 and 80 years old in good health and CMV-seropositive.

V and J are TRBV2 and TRBJ1-1; D might be TRBD1 (6 bases). Trimming took 8 bases from V and 1 from J, leaving 11 bases between them. There are 13 residues in the CDR3. CDR1 and CDR2 (germline): SNHLY, FYNNEI. CDR3 sequence reads: CASLGQRNTEAFF. The DNA of the CDR3 is TGTGCCAGCTTGGGACAAAGGAACACTGAAGCTTTCTTT.

The chain joins TRBV7-9 to TRBJ2-5; D gene ambiguous. The CDR3 has 12 amino acids. The V gene lost 6 bases and the J gene lost 5 bases, with 10 bases spanning the gap. In germline, CDR1 is SEHNR, CDR2 FQNEAQ (reference sequence). Here the CDR3 DNA reads TGTGCCAGCAGTCAGGAATGGGAGACCCAGTACTTC. This gives the protein CASSQEWETQYF.

The chain joins TRBV6-6 to TRBJ2-7, with D possibly being TRBD1 (6 bases). Trimming cost V 5 bases and J 0 bases, with 14 bases left between them. CDR3 length: 15 residues. Germline V gene lookup returns CDR1 MNHNY and CDR2 SVGAGI (reference sequence). Here the CDR3 DNA reads TGTGCCAGCAGTCGGGACAAGGCTCCCTCCTACGAGCAGTACTTC. It specifies CASSRDKAPSYEQYF.

The V call is TRBV2, the J call TRBJ2-1; D may be TRBD2 (6 bases). CDR1 SNHLY and CDR2 FYNNEI come from the germline V gene. The CDR3 spans 15 residues. V lost 8 bases and J lost 5, with 19 bases in between. This CDR3 is CASGGWDLKNNEQFF. DNA for the CDR3: TGTGCCAGCGGGGGGTGGGACCTGAAGAACAATGAGCAGTTCTTC.

This rearrangement joins TRBV6-1 to TRBJ1-2, with 9 bases fitting TRBD1. V shed 6 bases, J shed 3 bases, and the junction held 5 bases outside the gene matches. CDR1 MNHNS and CDR2 SASEGT come from the germline V gene. The CDR3 has 14 residues. DNA of the CDR3: TGTGCCAGCAGCTCCGGGACAGGGTACTATGGCTACACCTTC. It encodes CASSSGTGYYGYTF.

V gene TRBV27 combines with J gene TRBJ1-4, with D uncertain. V lost 3 bases to trimming and J lost 7 bases, with 12 bases between them. CDR3 size: 14 residues. Germline values: CDR1 MNHEY, CDR2 SMNVEV (reference sequence). CDR3 nucleotide sequence: TGTGCCAGCAGTTTTGAACAGAGTGGTGAAAAACTGTTTTTT. Translating it yields CASSFEQSGEKLFF.

This clone turned up a few times. The J gene is TRBJ2-7, the V gene TRBV29-1; 9 positions agree with TRBD1. The CDR3 runs to 12 residues. Trimming cost V 5 bases and J 5 bases; bases outside gene matches: 4. Germline CDR1 reads SQVTM; CDR2 reads ANQGSEA. CDR3 in amino acids: CSVLTGGNEQYF. CDR3 nucleotides: TGCAGCGTTCTTACAGGGGGCAACGAGCAGTACTTC.

The V and J genes are TRBV6-5 and TRBJ2-7; 10 positions agree with TRBD2. Germline CDR1 reads MNHEY; CDR2 reads SVGAGI. V was pared by 8 bases and J by 3 bases, with 7 bases of the junction left unmatched. The CDR3 length is 14 residues. The CDR3 sequence is CASAASGGRYEQYF. The CDR3 DNA reads as TGTGCCAGCGCGGCTAGCGGGGGACGCTACGAGCAGTACTTC.

The CDR3 coding sequence is TGCAGCGCTGGACAGGGGGTCGAGCAGTACTTC. It encodes CSAGQGVEQYF. The chain employs TRBV29-1 and TRBJ2-7; 10 bases are shared with TRBD1. CDR3 length: 11 amino acids. Trimming cost V 7 bases and J 6 bases; bases outside gene matches: 3. Per the germline V gene, CDR1 is SQVTM and CDR2 is ANQGSEA.

The chain is built from TRBV5-5 and TRBJ2-5; 9 bases agree with TRBD2. V lost 4 bases to trimming and J lost 9 bases; unmatched junction nucleotides: 16. The CDR3 is 16 residues long. CDR1 is SGHKS and CDR2 is YYEKEE in the germline V gene (reference sequence). This CDR3 reads CASSGGGLAGTPPQYF. The CDR3 DNA follows: TGTGCCAGCAGCGGGGGGGGTCTAGCGGGGACCCCGCCCCAGTACTTC.

This clone was observed a handful of times. The CDR3 loop is CASQRDTVNTEAFF. CDR3 in DNA: TGTGCCAGCCAACGAGATACGGTGAACACTGAAGCTTTCTTT. V gene TRBV2 combines with J gene TRBJ1-1; D remains ambiguous. V lost 8 bases and J 0 bases, leaving 13 bases between the germline ends. The CDR3 has 14 amino acids. Germline V CDR1 and CDR2: SNHLY, FYNNEI.

This rearrangement joins TRBV6-6 to TRBJ2-7; D not certain. Per the germline V gene, CDR1 is MNHNY and CDR2 is SVGAGI (reference sequence). The CDR3 spans 13 residues. V was cut by 5 bases and J by 0 bases, with 8 bases left in between. The CDR3 sequence is CASSIMSSYEQYF. Written as DNA, the CDR3 is TGTGCCAGCAGTATTATGAGCTCCTACGAGCAGTACTTC.

This chain connects TRBV6-5 to TRBJ1-1; TRBD1 agrees at 8 bases. The length of the CDR3 is 13 residues. Trimming at V came to 6 bases and at J to 6 bases, leaving 6 bases not matched to a gene. Germline values: CDR1 MNHEY, CDR2 SVGAGI. The DNA for the CDR3 is TGTGCCAGCAGAAAACTACAGGGGGCTGAAGCTTTCTTT. This encodes CASRKLQGAEAFF.

The rearrangement links TRBV6-1 to TRBJ2-7; D is perhaps TRBD1 (5 bases). The V gene lost 7 bases and the J gene lost 1 base, with 8 bases spanning the gap. The CDR3 sequence is 12 residues long. CDR1 is MNHNS, CDR2 SASEGT, per germline. The CDR3 coding sequence is TGTGCCAGCAATACAGGTTCCTACGAGCAGTACTTC. Translating gives CASNTGSYEQYF.

This clone occurred a few times. The J gene is TRBJ1-2, the V gene TRBV4-1; TRBD1 might be the D (5 bases). Germline lookup yields CDR1 MGHRA and CDR2 YSYEKL. V dropped 0 bases and J dropped 3 bases, with 11 bases sitting between them. The length of the CDR3 is 15 residues. The CDR3 DNA reads as TGCGCCAGCAGCCAAGAAACACAGGCTCACTATGGCTACACCTTC. The encoded protein is CASSQETQAHYGYTF.

This clone was observed a handful of times. V and J are TRBV5-1 and TRBJ2-2; possibly TRBD1 for D (6 bases). The CDR3 totals 15 residues. Trimming cost V 4 bases and J 0 bases, with 10 bases left between them. CDR1 is SGHRS, CDR2 YFSETQ, per germline. CDR3 in DNA: TGCGCCAGCAGCCCCGGGACACCGAACACCGGGGAGCTGTTTTTT. This sequence encodes CASSPGTPNTGELFF. Using reference TRBV5-1 and TRBJ2-2 for the parts outside the CDR3, the full variable domain is KAGVTQTPRYLIKTRGQQVTLSCSPISGHRSVSWYQQTPGQGLQFLFEYFSETQRNKGNFPGRFSGRQFSNSRSEMNVSTLELGDSALYLCASSPGTPNTGELFFGEGSRLTVL.

J is TRBJ1-6 and V is TRBV6-5; the D is unclear. V dropped 4 bases and J dropped 7 bases, with 11 bases sitting between them. The CDR3 contains 14 residues. CDR1 is MNHEY and CDR2 is SVGAGI in the germline V gene. This CDR3 is CASSSQHVNSPLHF. The CDR3 bases are TGTGCCAGCAGTTCGCAACATGTCAATTCACCCCTCCACTTT.

The rearrangement joins TRBV6-5 to TRBJ1-4; no reliable D call. There are 13 residues in the CDR3. Germline CDR1 and CDR2: MNHEY and SVGAGI. V gave up 11 bases and J gave up 5 bases, with 15 bases separating them. CDR3 amino acids: CAVWRRRNEKLFF. CDR3 nucleotide sequence: TGTGCCGTTTGGCGACGGCGGAATGAAAAACTGTTTTTT.

V usage is TRBV7-9 and J usage is TRBJ2-2; TRBD1 is a possible D gene (5 bases). CDR1 is SEHNR and CDR2 is FQNEAQ in the germline V gene (reference sequence). Trimming pared 8 bases from V and 1 base from J, leaving 8 bases between. CDR3 length: 13 residues. The CDR3 DNA sequence: TGTGCCAGCGCTCAGGGGAACACCGGGGAGCTGTTTTTT. This sequence encodes CASAQGNTGELFF.

J is TRBJ2-1 and V is TRBV21-1; the table gives TRBD2 as D, unverified against the DNA. TRBV21-1 is flagged as a pseudogene. The CDR3 extends over 17 amino acids. CDR3 sequence (DNA): TGTGCCAGCAGCCGGACTAGCGACACGTACAATGTGCCAAAGAGATTCTTC. Its translation: CASSRTSDTYNVPKRFF.

This chain links TRBV7-2 with TRBJ2-2, with TRBD1 as a possible D gene (6 bases). Germline V CDR1 and CDR2: SGHTA, FQGNSA. CDR3 length: 14 residues. V was pared by 5 bases and J by 1 base, with 8 bases between. The CDR3 reads CASSQDRNTGELFF. DNA for the CDR3: TGTGCCAGCAGCCAGGACAGGAACACCGGGGAGCTGTTTTTT.

This clone was seen a single time. The J gene is TRBJ2-7, the V gene TRBV29-1; 7 bases are shared with TRBD2. CDR1 is SQVTM, CDR2 ANQGSEA, per germline. The V gene end was trimmed by 5 bases and the J gene end by 0 bases; junction bases not matched to a gene: 7. The CDR3 runs to 14 residues. CDR3 DNA sequence: TGCAGCGTTAATGGCGGGGGAAGCTCCTACGAGCAGTACTTC. Protein product: CSVNGGGSSYEQYF.

The chain carries TRBV5-4 and TRBJ2-1; D possibly corresponds to TRBD2 (5 bases). The ends were cut back, 0 bases at V and 3 bases at J, with 7 bases in the middle. This CDR3 spans 14 amino acids. In germline, CDR1 is SGHNT, CDR2 YYREEE (reference sequence). In DNA form, the CDR3 reads TGTGCCAGCAGCTTGGTAGGGAGCTACAATGAGCAGTTCTTC. Its protein product is CASSLVGSYNEQFF.

V and J are TRBV18 and TRBJ2-7; D gene uncertain. V dropped 3 bases and J dropped 2 bases, with 11 bases sitting between them. Germline assignment: CDR1 KGHSH and CDR2 LQKENI. This CDR3 is 14 amino acids long. The CDR3 loop is CASSPSLTAYEQYF. The CDR3 DNA reads TGTGCCAGCTCACCGAGCCTAACAGCCTACGAGCAGTACTTC.

This chain connects TRBV27 to TRBJ2-5; 7 bases align to TRBD2. This CDR3 has 14 residues. Looked up from germline, CDR1 is MNHEY and CDR2 is SMNVEV (reference sequence). V dropped 5 bases and J dropped 3; count of bases not matched to a gene: 6. CDR3 region: CASSLIGTKETQYF. DNA of the CDR3: TGTGCCAGCAGTCTGATCGGGACTAAAGAGACCCAGTACTTC.

CDR3 in DNA: TGTGCCAGTAGTATTATTGGACTAGCGGGAGTTGAGGGGCCATCGGATACGCAGTATTTT. Protein: CASSIIGLAGVEGPSDTQYF. J is TRBJ2-3 and V is TRBV19; 13 bases are shared with TRBD2. Germline V lookup: CDR1 LNHDA, CDR2 SQIVND (reference sequence). The CDR3 is made up of 20 amino acids. The V gene end was trimmed by 3 bases and the J gene end by 6 bases; junction bases not matched to a gene: 18.